Detailed here is one T cell receptor (beta chain). The source of the sample is a study of blood T cell repertoires in COVID-19. Authors' methods: Nucleated cell counts were estimated from reference gene primer amplification. Libraries were prepared by immunoSEQ multiplex PCR; TCRdb keeps only in-frame clonotypes and omits some of them. The D gene and trimming were derived from the DNA, and the V and J assignments and clone size from that table. The sample includes over 250,000 clones, 88% of them seen just once. This CDR3 is 17 amino acids long. V trimming: 3 bases; J trimming: 7 bases; junction bases outside the gene matches: 16. Germline loops: CDR1 MDHEN, CDR2 SYDVKM.

The sequencing input was PBMCs or T cells enriched from blood (not recorded which). J is TRBJ1-2 and V is TRBV28; 8 nucleotides align to TRBD1. This clonotype was sampled from a woman aged 30 to 39 who had recovered from COVID-19. DNA for the CDR3: TGTGCCAGCAGTTTTCCACCTTGGAGACAGGGGCCTCTTGGCTACACCTTC. It encodes CASSFPPWRQGPLGYTF.